A selection of T cell receptor beta chains follows, all from one sample in a study of cytomegalovirus exposure and HLA in healthy donors. TCRdb keeps only in-frame clones here, not all; method: immunoSEQ multiplex PCR. This sample contains about 200,000 clones. Specimen: PBMCs. These receptors came from a boy younger than 18 in good health and CMV-seronegative. The CDR3 runs from the conserved cysteine through the conserved F or W. Fields, in order: V gene, D gene, J gene, CDR3 DNA, CDR3 protein. D genes are given only for firm matches.

V: TRBV13; D: TRBD1; J: TRBJ2-4; DNA: TGTGCCAGCAGCTCCTCGGGACAGAGGTCCAAAAACATTCAGTACTTC; CDR3: CASSSSGQRSKNIQYF
V: TRBV6-6; D: .; J: TRBJ1-2; DNA: TGTGCCAGCCCGGGGAGAACACCGGAGTATGGCTACACCTTC; CDR3: CASPGRTPEYGYTF
V: TRBV5-1; D: TRBD2; J: TRBJ2-6; DNA: TGCGCCAGCAGCTCCTTAGCGGGGGGGCCTGGGGCCAACGTCCTGACTTTC; CDR3: CASSSLAGGPGANVLTF
V: TRBV7-2; D: .; J: TRBJ1-6; DNA: TGTGCCAGCAGCGCCTCGCTAAGCTCCTATAATTCACCCCTCCACTTT; CDR3: CASSASLSSYNSPLHF
V: TRBV10-3; D: .; J: TRBJ1-1; DNA: TGTGCCATCAGTGAGTGGACAGACCTGAACACTGAAGCTTTCTTT; CDR3: CAISEWTDLNTEAFF
V: TRBV11-2; D: .; J: TRBJ2-3; DNA: TGTGCCACCAGCCCTTTATGGGGGACTAGCACAGATACGCAGTATTTT; CDR3: CATSPLWGTSTDTQYF
V: TRBV7-8; D: TRBD2; J: TRBJ2-5; DNA: TGTGCCAGCAGCTTAGTTCTTTTGTCTAGCGGGGCGAAAAGACAAGAGACCCAGTACTTC; CDR3: CASSLVLLSSGAKRQETQYF
V: TRBV7-9; D: TRBD1; J: TRBJ2-7; DNA: TGTGCCAGCAGCTTAGTCCCCTGGACAGGGTTAATGAGTAGCTACGAGCAGTACTTC; CDR3: CASSLVPWTGLMSSYEQYF
V: TRBV7-2; D: .; J: TRBJ2-5; DNA: TGTGCCAGCAGCTTATTGCGGAACCAAGAGACCCAGTACTTC; CDR3: CASSLLRNQETQYF
V: TRBV15; D: TRBD2; J: TRBJ2-1; DNA: TGTGCCACCAGCAGAGGGCTAGCGGGGGGGTATAGCTCCTACAATGAGCAGTTCTTC; CDR3: CATSRGLAGGYSSYNEQFF
V: TRBV9; D: .; J: TRBJ2-4; DNA: TGTGCCAGCAGCGTGCAGGGATTCGAAAACATTCAGTACTTC; CDR3: CASSVQGFENIQYF
V: TRBV6-1; D: .; J: TRBJ1-1; DNA: TGTGCCAGCAGGACCCAGGGGATTGCCGCTGAAGCTTTCTTT; CDR3: CASRTQGIAAEAFF
V: TRBV9; D: TRBD2; J: TRBJ2-7; DNA: TGTGCCAGCACCCGGGGGGTCAACCCCTACGAGCAGTACTTC; CDR3: CASTRGVNPYEQYF
V: TRBV29-1; D: .; J: TRBJ1-1; DNA: TGCAGCGTTGAAGCCAGGGGAACTGAAGCTTTCTTT; CDR3: CSVEARGTEAFF
V: TRBV5-1; D: .; J: TRBJ2-2; DNA: TGCGCCAGCAGCTTGGGTTCATCGGGTAGGGGTTCCACCGGGGAGCTGTTTTTT; CDR3: CASSLGSSGRGSTGELFF
V: TRBV5-1; D: TRBD1; J: TRBJ2-7; DNA: TGCGCCAGCTCCATCGGCGGGACAGGGCACTACGAGCAGTACTTC; CDR3: CASSIGGTGHYEQYF
V: TRBV28; D: .; J: TRBJ2-7; DNA: TGTGCCAGCAGCCCTGACATAATCTCCTACGAGCAGTACTTC; CDR3: CASSPDIISYEQYF
V: TRBV6-5; D: .; J: TRBJ1-2; DNA: TGTGCCAGCAGCGGCCCACCGCGGGGGGCCAACGGCTACACCTTC; CDR3: CASSGPPRGANGYTF
V: TRBV5-1; D: TRBD1; J: TRBJ2-3; DNA: TGCGCCAGCAGCTATGACAGGGAAACTAGCACAGATACGCAGTATTTT; CDR3: CASSYDRETSTDTQYF
V: TRBV11-2; D: TRBD2; J: TRBJ2-3; DNA: TGTGCCAGCAGCTTTAGCGGGGGGGCGACTGATACGCAGTATTTT; CDR3: CASSFSGGATDTQYF
V: TRBV5-6; D: TRBD1; J: TRBJ1-1; DNA: TGTGCCAGCAGCCCTGGCCGGGTTCAGGGGGAGTATAATGAAGCTTTCTTT; CDR3: CASSPGRVQGEYNEAFF
V: TRBV9; D: .; J: TRBJ1-1; DNA: TGTGCCAGCAGCAGGGAGGGAATGAACACTGAAGCTTTCTTT; CDR3: CASSREGMNTEAFF
V: TRBV7-9; D: TRBD2; J: TRBJ2-1; DNA: TGTGCCAGCAGCTTGACTAGCAGCTCCTACAATGAGCAGTTCTTC; CDR3: CASSLTSSSYNEQFF
V: TRBV7-8; D: .; J: TRBJ2-5; DNA: TGTGCCAGCAGCTTACGGACAGAGCGTAAGGGGGAGACCCAGTACTTC; CDR3: CASSLRTERKGETQYF
V: TRBV6-4; D: .; J: TRBJ2-1; DNA: TGTGCCACGGAAAAGGATGTGCCCCACGCGTACAGGGTCTCCAATGAGCAGTTCTTC; CDR3: CATEKDVPHAYRVSNEQFF
V: TRBV6-4; D: .; J: TRBJ2-3; DNA: TGTGCCAGCGCCCGAACTGGAGGGGTAGCAGATACGCAGTATTTT; CDR3: CASARTGGVADTQYF
V: TRBV5-1; D: TRBD2; J: TRBJ2-3; DNA: TGCGCCAGCAGCTGGGCGGGGGGCACCACAGATACGCAGTATTTT; CDR3: CASSWAGGTTDTQYF
V: TRBV30; D: TRBD2; J: TRBJ2-5; DNA: TGTGCCTGGGGGCTCGGGGGGCAAGAGACCCAGTACTTC; CDR3: CAWGLGGQETQYF
V: TRBV13; D: .; J: TRBJ2-5; DNA: TGTGCCAGCAGCTTTAGACAGTACGGGGAGACCCAGTACTTC; CDR3: CASSFRQYGETQYF
V: TRBV25-1; D: .; J: TRBJ2-7; DNA: TGTGCCAGCAGCGAACGAGGGATAAGGGCGCTCGAGCAGTACTTC; CDR3: CASSERGIRALEQYF
V: TRBV7-9; D: TRBD1; J: TRBJ1-6; DNA: TGTGCCAGCAGCTGGGACAGGGTTGATTCACCCCTCCACTTT; CDR3: CASSWDRVDSPLHF
V: TRBV6-1; D: TRBD2; J: TRBJ2-5; DNA: TGTGCCAGCAGTGAAGCCAGCGGGGCGCAAGAGACCCAGTACTTC; CDR3: CASSEASGAQETQYF
V: TRBV5-8; D: TRBD1; J: TRBJ2-7; DNA: TGTGCCGGACAGGGGGCGACCTACGAGCAGTACTTC; CDR3: CAGQGATYEQYF